The TCR beta chain described here comes from a study of T cell responses to AZD1222 COVID-19 vaccine. Study-wide results and limits: Possibly, clonal diversity was underestimated; donors were largely white British and included more females.

Regarding this clone: Antigen unknown.

Recipients boosted at about 4 weeks or about 12 weeks are pooled. The assay was immunoSEQ multiplex PCR, and TCRdb's table has in-frame clones only and misses some. The repertoire consists of over 100,000 clones, with about 85% occurring once and the leading ten covering about 2.5%. The sequence derives from an adult who received the AZD1222 COVID-19 vaccine. The specimen was peripheral blood, collected 28 days after the second AZD1222 dose.

CDR3 DNA: TGTGCCAGCTCGAGGGGAATTCAGGAGACCCAGTACTTC. Amino acids: CASSRGIQETQYF. The chain uses TRBV18 and TRBJ2-5; possibly TRBD1 or TRBD2 for D (5 bases each). Germline V gene data show CDR1 as KGHSH and CDR2 as LQKENI. CDR3 length equals 13 residues. V dropped 6 bases and J dropped 5 bases, with 13 bases sitting between them.